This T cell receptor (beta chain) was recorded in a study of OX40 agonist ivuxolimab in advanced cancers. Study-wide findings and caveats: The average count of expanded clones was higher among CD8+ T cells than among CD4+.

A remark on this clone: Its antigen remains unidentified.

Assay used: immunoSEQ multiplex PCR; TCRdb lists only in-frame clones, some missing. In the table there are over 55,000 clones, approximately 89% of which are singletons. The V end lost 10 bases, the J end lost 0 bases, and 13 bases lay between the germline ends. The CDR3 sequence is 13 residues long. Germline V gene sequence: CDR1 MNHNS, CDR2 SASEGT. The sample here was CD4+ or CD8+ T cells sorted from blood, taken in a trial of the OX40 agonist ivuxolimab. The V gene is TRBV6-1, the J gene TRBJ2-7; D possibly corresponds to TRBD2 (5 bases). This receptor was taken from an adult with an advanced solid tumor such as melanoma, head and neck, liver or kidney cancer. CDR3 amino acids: CAIRNGGSYEQYF. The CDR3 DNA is TGTGCCATCAGGAACGGAGGCTCCTACGAGCAGTACTTC.